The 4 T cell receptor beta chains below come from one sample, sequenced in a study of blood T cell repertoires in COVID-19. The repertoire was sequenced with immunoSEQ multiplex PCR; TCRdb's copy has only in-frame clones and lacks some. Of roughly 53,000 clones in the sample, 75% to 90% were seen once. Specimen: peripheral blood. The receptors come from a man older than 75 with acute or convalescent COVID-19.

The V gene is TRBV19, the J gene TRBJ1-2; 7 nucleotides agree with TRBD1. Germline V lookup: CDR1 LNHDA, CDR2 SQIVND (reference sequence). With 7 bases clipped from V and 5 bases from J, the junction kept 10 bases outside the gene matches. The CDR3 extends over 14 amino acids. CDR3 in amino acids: CASTLSGQLYGYTF. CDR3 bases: TGTGCCAGTACCCTATCGGGACAGCTATATGGCTACACCTTC.

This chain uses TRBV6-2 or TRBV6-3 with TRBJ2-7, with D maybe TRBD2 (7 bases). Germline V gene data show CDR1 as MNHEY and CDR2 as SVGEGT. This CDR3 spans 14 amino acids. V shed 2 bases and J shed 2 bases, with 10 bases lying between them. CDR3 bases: TGTGCCAGCAGTTACGGGGGGGCCCCCTACGAGCAGTACTTC. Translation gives CASSYGGAPYEQYF.

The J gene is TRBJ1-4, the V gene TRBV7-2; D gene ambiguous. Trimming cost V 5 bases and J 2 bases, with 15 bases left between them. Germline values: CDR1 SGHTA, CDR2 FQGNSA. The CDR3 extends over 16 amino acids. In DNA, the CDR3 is TGTGCCAGCAGCGGCACCTCACGGAGGACTAATGAAAAACTGTTTTTT. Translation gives CASSGTSRRTNEKLFF.

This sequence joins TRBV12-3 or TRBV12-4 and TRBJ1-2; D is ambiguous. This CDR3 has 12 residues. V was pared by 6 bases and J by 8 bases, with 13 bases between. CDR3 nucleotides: TGTGCCAGCAGCCTCGCTGCGGGAGGCTACACCTTC. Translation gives CASSLAAGGYTF.